Listed here is a single T cell receptor beta chain. What it recognizes is unknown. Germline V lookup: CDR1 LNHDA, CDR2 SQIVND (reference sequence). V lost 8 bases, J lost 2 bases, and 13 bases lay in between. The CDR3 is 14 amino acids. The data were obtained in a study of cytomegalovirus exposure and HLA in healthy donors. Study results and limitations: A reported reduction in N-insertions relative to the roughly 700-donor mean was seen in an Asian-associated ancestry cluster in a later analysis.

A multiplex PCR was run with 60 Vbeta primers and 13 Jbeta primers. TCRdb's table, derived via immunoSEQ multiplex PCR, lists solely in-frame clones and lacks some. This repertoire comprises tens of thousands of clones; its ten largest clones make up 4.5% to 5.5%. The J gene is TRBJ1-5, the V gene TRBV19; D might be TRBD1 (5 bases). This clonotype originated in a female donor in good health and CMV-seronegative. The sequencing input was PBMCs. CDR3 sequence reads: CASSGPGGNQPQHF. The CDR3 DNA is TGTGCCAGTTCAGGGCCCGGTGGCAATCAGCCCCAGCATTTT.